These 30 T cell receptor beta chains came from one sample sequenced in a study of patients and donors after allogeneic stem cell transplantation. MiXCR was run by TCRdb on the RT-PCR reads, yielding one entry per CDR3 protein. The sample carries tens of thousands of distinct CDR3 sequences, about 44% recorded once. Sequencing was carried out using blood, either unsorted or a sorted T cell fraction (not recorded which). Source of these receptors: a human donor who was either an allogeneic HSCT recipient or a stem cell or donor lymphocyte infusion donor (not recorded which). It is not recorded whose cells these are; they may come from a transplant donor.

This clonotype has a handful of counts. The DNA for the CDR3 is TGTGCCAGCAGCAAAGAATTGAAGGATGGCTACACCTTC. Its translation: CASSKELKDGYTF. The chain is built from TRBV21-1 and TRBJ1-2. TRBV21-1 is marked as a pseudogene. The CDR3 is 13 residues long.

In its sample, this clonotype was seen a few times. The CDR3 region is CASSLAGTGNQPQHF. CDR3 DNA sequence: TGTGCCAGCAGTTTAGCCGGGACAGGCAATCAGCCCCAGCATTTT. The chain is built from TRBV12-3 or TRBV12-4 and TRBJ1-5, with 7 bases identical to TRBD1. CDR3 length equals 15 residues. J gave up 2 bases and V 0 bases, and 1 base lay outside the gene matches.

This clonotype was counted a few times. This chain connects TRBV29-1 to TRBJ1-2, with 10 bases that match TRBD1. CDR3 length equals 15 residues. Germline assignment: CDR1 SQVTM and CDR2 ANQGSEA. V was pared by 6 bases and J by 3 bases, with 10 bases of the junction left unmatched. The CDR3 DNA is TGCAGCGTAGAGCCTTGGACAGGGGGTTACTATGGCTACACCTTC. Protein product: CSVEPWTGGYYGYTF.

This clonotype turned up a few times. J is TRBJ1-1 and V is TRBV6-6; maybe TRBD1 (6 bases). The CDR3 covers 15 residues. Germline V CDR1 and CDR2: MNHNY, SVGAGI (reference sequence). The V and J ends lost 2 bases and 0 bases respectively, with 10 bases between them. CDR3 in amino acids: CASSYRSGVNTEAFF. CDR3 DNA: TGTGCCAGCAGTTACAGGTCAGGGGTGAACACTGAAGCTTTCTTT.

V gene TRBV28 combines with J gene TRBJ1-2, with D possibly being TRBD1 (5 bases). V lost 6 bases to trimming and J lost 2 bases, with 13 bases between them. CDR1 MDHEN and CDR2 SYDVKM come from the germline V gene. This CDR3 is 14 amino acids long. CDR3 bases: TGTGCCAGCAGGTCCTCCTCAGGGAACTATGGCTACACCTTC. Protein product: CASRSSSGNYGYTF.

This clonotype occurred once. This chain links TRBV4-3 with TRBJ1-1; D gene uncertain. Germline CDR1 and CDR2: LGHNA and YSLEER. Trimming took 0 bases from V and 0 from J, leaving 8 bases between them. The CDR3 sequence is 15 residues long. The chain's CDR3 is CASSQDADMNTEAFF. The CDR3 region has the DNA TGCGCCAGCAGCCAAGACGCGGATATGAACACTGAAGCTTTCTTT.

The rearrangement joins TRBV12-3 or TRBV12-4 to TRBJ2-1; TRBD1 or TRBD2 may be the D gene (5 bases each). The length of the CDR3 is 12 residues. V lost 7 bases and J lost 4, with 8 bases in between. CDR3 DNA sequence: TGTGCCAGCAACGAGGGGTACAATGAGCAGTTCTTC. It codes for CASNEGYNEQFF.

V and J are TRBV28 and TRBJ1-4; weak D call: TRBD1 (5 bases). V shed 4 bases and J shed 8 bases, with 14 bases lying between them. The CDR3 covers 14 residues. Germline CDR1 is MDHEN and CDR2 is SYDVKM. CDR3 nucleotide sequence: TGTGCCAGCAGTTATCGGGGGAGGATCGAAAAACTGTTTTTT. It yields the protein CASSYRGRIEKLFF.

The chain couples TRBV5-1 to TRBJ2-5; D may be TRBD2 (5 bases). Germline V gene lookup returns CDR1 SGHRS and CDR2 YFSETQ. CDR3 length: 16 amino acids. Trimming shortened V by 4 bases and J by 3 bases, and 19 bases separated the two germline ends. The CDR3 nucleotides read TGCGCCAGCAGCCTCGGGAACATGTTCTATGAAGAGACCCAGTACTTC. Translating gives CASSLGNMFYEETQYF.

A remark on this clonotype: The missing conserved phenylalanine or tryptophan at the end of this CDR3 makes a read error likely. The gene calls are TRBV20-1 and TRBJ1-5; D remains unclear. Germline-derived CDR1 and CDR2 are DFQATT and SNEGSKA (reference sequence). The V end was cut by 7 bases, the J end by 4 bases, with 11 bases between. This CDR3 spans 12 amino acids. For the CDR3, the DNA is TGCAGTGTCCGGACCCTAAATCAGCCCCAGCATTTG. This sequence encodes CSVRTLNQPQHL.

This clonotype appeared once. This chain connects TRBV5-1 to TRBJ2-3, with a tentative D call TRBD1 (6 bases). Germline assignment: CDR1 SGHRS and CDR2 YFSETQ. There are 15 residues in the CDR3. V gave up 4 bases and J gave up 3 bases, with 15 bases separating them. This chain's CDR3 is CASSQDSGLTDTQYF. The CDR3 DNA sequence: TGCGCCAGCAGCCAGGACAGTGGTCTAACAGATACGCAGTATTTT.

The chain couples TRBV6-5 to TRBJ2-1; D gene unclear. The V end was cut by 4 bases, the J end by 5 bases, with 9 bases between. The CDR3 sequence is 13 residues long. The germline V gene has CDR1 MNHEY and CDR2 SVGAGI. CDR3 coding DNA: TGTGCCAGCAGTTCCTTTACCAACAATGAGCAGTTCTTC. It is translated as CASSSFTNNEQFF.

The chain is built from TRBV29-1 and TRBJ1-3, with 8 positions matching TRBD1. The CDR3 covers 14 residues. The ends lost 6 bases at V and 0 bases at J; junction bases unmatched: 4. CDR1 and CDR2 from the germline V gene are SQVTM and ANQGSEA. The chain's CDR3 is CSVADRASGNTIYF. CDR3 nucleotide sequence: TGCAGCGTAGCGGACAGGGCCTCTGGAAACACCATATATTTT.

This chain joins TRBV29-1 and TRBJ1-2; D remains ambiguous. CDR3 length: 11 residues. Per the germline V gene, CDR1 is SQVTM and CDR2 is ANQGSEA. The V end was cut by 7 bases, the J end by 0 bases, with 6 bases between. The CDR3 reads CSAGTNYGYTF. The CDR3 DNA reads as TGCAGCGCGGGTACTAACTATGGCTACACCTTC.

The gene calls are TRBV5-1 and TRBJ2-3, with a tentative D call TRBD2 (6 bases). Germline lookup yields CDR1 SGHRS and CDR2 YFSETQ. Trimming stripped 0 bases from V and 2 bases from J, with 19 bases between. The CDR3 runs 18 residues. In DNA, the CDR3 is TGCGCCAGCAGCTTGGTTGAGGGTAGCGGAAGTCCCACAGATACGCAGTATTTT. Its protein product is CASSLVEGSGSPTDTQYF.

This chain uses TRBV29-1 with TRBJ1-4; tentative D call: TRBD1 (5 bases). CDR1 and CDR2 (germline): SQVTM, ANQGSEA. The CDR3 consists of 14 residues. Trimming stripped 4 bases from V and 10 bases from J, with 19 bases between. The DNA for the CDR3 is TGCAGCGTTGGGCCCGGGACGCCGGGTGTAAAACTGTTTTTT. The encoded protein is CSVGPGTPGVKLFF.

The table lists this clonotype with a few counts. The CDR3 DNA follows: TGTGCCAGCAGCTGGGATCTCTCGGCTGAAAAACTGTTTTTT. Amino acid sequence: CASSWDLSAEKLFF. The chain carries TRBV7-2 and TRBJ1-4; D gene uncertain. In germline, CDR1 is SGHTA, CDR2 FQGNSA. There are 14 residues in the CDR3. With 4 bases removed from V and 7 bases from J, the gap between germline ends came to 13 bases.

The CDR3 sequence is CASSLGGAKNIQYF. The DNA for the CDR3 is TGTGCCAGCAGTTTGGGGGGTGCCAAAAACATTCAGTACTTC. The V gene is TRBV12-3 or TRBV12-4, the J gene TRBJ2-4, with D tentatively TRBD2 (6 bases). The CDR3 totals 14 residues. The V gene lost 3 bases and the J gene lost 1 base, with 7 bases spanning the gap.

V is TRBV29-1 and J is TRBJ1-1; TRBD1 is a possible D gene (6 bases). Germline CDR1 and CDR2: SQVTM and ANQGSEA. This CDR3 contains 15 residues. Deletions cut 0 bases from V and 3 bases from J, with 14 bases between. The CDR3: CSVEDRGFEDTEAFF. CDR3 sequence (DNA): TGCAGCGTTGAAGATAGGGGGTTCGAGGACACTGAAGCTTTCTTT.

The chain employs TRBV28 and TRBJ1-2; D gene ambiguous. V lost 5 bases to trimming and J lost 4 bases, with 11 bases between them. This CDR3 spans 13 amino acids. Germline CDR1 is MDHEN and CDR2 is SYDVKM. The CDR3 is CASSIDLPYGYTF. The DNA of the CDR3 is TGTGCCAGCAGTATTGATCTACCCTATGGCTACACCTTC.

This clonotype was detected a few times. The chain employs TRBV5-1 and TRBJ1-2; possibly TRBD1 for D (5 bases). Germline assignment: CDR1 SGHRS and CDR2 YFSETQ. The CDR3 has 14 residues. V was trimmed by 0 bases and J by 8 bases, leaving 14 bases between them. CDR3 sequence: CASSLGAGTGGYTF. CDR3 nucleotide sequence: TGCGCCAGCAGCTTGGGGGCAGGGACCGGCGGCTACACCTTC.

CDR3 sequence (DNA): TGTGCCAGCAGCTACCGGGTGAGCACTGAAGCTTTCTTT. This gives the protein CASSYRVSTEAFF. The chain links TRBV28 to TRBJ1-1; D is undetermined. Germline CDR1 reads MDHEN; CDR2 reads SYDVKM. This CDR3 is 13 amino acids long. V was clipped by 6 bases and J by 4 bases, with 12 bases between them.

The chain recombines TRBV4-3 with TRBJ1-4, with no clear D. The germline V gene encodes CDR1 LGHNA and CDR2 YSLEER. The V end was cut by 0 bases, the J end by 5 bases, with 10 bases between. The CDR3 extends over 15 amino acids. The CDR3: CASSQDSDSNEKLFF. The CDR3 DNA reads as TGCGCCAGCAGCCAAGATAGCGACTCAAATGAAAAACTGTTTTTT.

This chain uses TRBV12-5 with TRBJ1-5; D call uncertain. Germline V gene lookup returns CDR1 LGHNT and CDR2 FRNRAP. Deletions cut 4 bases from V and 0 bases from J, with 19 bases between. The CDR3 has 18 residues. The CDR3 sequence is CASGSPIPREDSNQPQHF. CDR3 coding DNA: TGTGCTAGTGGTTCGCCAATACCCCGGGAGGATAGCAATCAGCCCCAGCATTTT. Complete variable domain (other parts from reference TRBV12-5 and TRBJ1-5): DARVTQTPRHKVTEMGQEVTMRCQPILGHNTVFWYRQTMMQGLELLAYFRNRAPLDDSGMPKDRFSAEMPDATLATLKIQPSEPRDSAVYFCASGSPIPREDSNQPQHFGDGTRLSIL.

This clonotype has only a few counts. J is TRBJ1-1 and V is TRBV12-3 or TRBV12-4, with D unclear. V lost 3 bases to trimming and J lost 4 bases, with 15 bases between them. This CDR3 has 15 residues. The CDR3 loop is CASSFVAGVGTEAFF. The DNA for the CDR3 is TGTGCCAGCAGTTTTGTGGCTGGGGTGGGCACTGAAGCTTTCTTT.

This clonotype was picked up a small number of times. This sequence joins TRBV20-1 and TRBJ1-1; D call uncertain. Germline V gives CDR1 DFQATT, CDR2 SNEGSKA (reference sequence). This CDR3 comprises 12 residues. Trimming took 3 bases from V and 4 from J, leaving 9 bases between them. The CDR3 coding sequence is TGCAGTGCTAGTGAGATGAGCACTGAAGCTTTCTTT. The encoded protein is CSASEMSTEAFF.

This chain links TRBV12-3 or TRBV12-4 with TRBJ1-4, with TRBD1 matching over 7 bases. Trimming at V came to 5 bases and at J to 5 bases, leaving 8 bases not matched to a gene. The CDR3 totals 15 residues. CDR3 coding DNA: TGTGCCAGCAGTCCCCAGGGGGATTGGAATGAAAAACTGTTTTTT. Residues: CASSPQGDWNEKLFF.

CDR3 sequence: CASTSAAGTVNSPLHF. The CDR3 DNA reads TGTGCCAGCACCTCGGCCGCGGGGACGGTGAATTCACCCCTCCACTTT. The chain uses TRBV28 and TRBJ1-6, with D possibly TRBD1 on 5 matching bases. CDR3 length: 16 residues. Germline CDR1 reads MDHEN; CDR2 reads SYDVKM. The V and J ends lost 7 bases and 7 bases respectively, with 20 bases between them.

The table lists this clonotype with a count of one. This chain uses TRBV7-2 with TRBJ1-2; D not resolved. Germline V CDR1 and CDR2: SGHTA, FQGNSA. The CDR3 consists of 12 residues. Trimming stripped 5 bases from V and 6 bases from J, with 10 bases between. This CDR3 reads CASSLTNHGYTF. CDR3 DNA: TGTGCCAGCAGCCTAACGAACCATGGCTACACCTTC.

This clonotype has just one count. The chain carries TRBV25-1 and TRBJ2-5, with 9 bases aligning to TRBD1. Germline V lookup: CDR1 MGHDK, CDR2 SYGVNS. This CDR3 has 16 amino acids. Unmatched junction bases numbered 9, after V lost 2 bases and J lost 5 bases. CDR3 DNA sequence: TGTGCCAGCAGTGAACAGGACAGGGGAGTTCAGGAGACCCAGTACTTC. This codes for CASSEQDRGVQETQYF.